The 29 T cell receptor beta chains listed next were all sequenced from one sample in a study of T cells in Graves' hyperthyroidism and ophthalmopathy. Amplification of TCR beta CDR3 regions used RNA as the template. RT-PCR in the first round (using the HTBI primer set) targeted the TCR CDR3. TCRdb recomputed calls from the multiplex PCR reads with MiXCR, one row per CDR3 protein. The sample gives about 600,000 distinct CDR3 sequences, about 16% of which show up once; less than 3.5% is in the top ten. Sequences were obtained from blood. The receptors here all came from a woman in her 40s with Graves' ophthalmopathy.

This clonotype was detected only a few times. The chain has TRBV27 and TRBJ2-3, with 8 positions matching TRBD2. The length of the CDR3 is 17 residues. Germline-derived CDR1 and CDR2 are MNHEY and SMNVEV (reference sequence). V shed 4 bases, J shed 6 bases, and the junction held 15 bases outside the gene matches. DNA for the CDR3: TGTGCCAGCAGTTCCTTCCCGGGCGGGAGGAGTAGGGATACGCAGTATTTT. Translating it yields CASSSFPGGRSRDTQYF.

This clonotype has ten or more counts. The genes are TRBV5-1 and TRBJ1-4; possible D gene TRBD1, 5 bases. In germline, CDR1 is SGHRS, CDR2 YFSETQ. V was trimmed by 4 bases and J by 8 bases, leaving 9 bases between them. This CDR3 is 12 amino acids long. CDR3 in amino acids: CASSVEGEKLFF. The CDR3 region has the DNA TGCGCCAGCAGCGTTGAGGGGGAAAAACTGTTTTTT.

This clonotype was counted between two and nine times. CDR3 nucleotides: TGTGCCAGTAGTACTAGCCTCGGTCGTGGGTATGAGCAGTTCTTC. Encoded protein: CASSTSLGRGYEQFF. The rearrangement links TRBV19 to TRBJ2-1; D is possibly TRBD2 (5 bases). With 4 bases removed from V and 8 bases from J, the gap between germline ends came to 18 bases. Germline loops: CDR1 LNHDA, CDR2 SQIVND (reference sequence). This CDR3 contains 15 residues.

The chain combines TRBV6-5 with TRBJ1-4; 11 bases are a match to TRBD1. CDR3 size: 15 residues. Germline CDR1 MNHEY, CDR2 SVGAGI. J was trimmed by 11 bases and V by 2 bases; bases with no gene match: 7. CDR3 amino acids: CASSYGGQGVRKLFF. The CDR3 DNA follows: TGTGCCAGCAGTTACGGGGGACAGGGGGTTCGGAAACTGTTTTTT.

This clonotype showed up just a few times. The V and J genes are TRBV20-1 and TRBJ2-1; tentative D call: TRBD2 (5 bases). This CDR3 is 18 amino acids long. Germline CDR1 reads DFQATT; CDR2 reads SNEGSKA (reference sequence). The V end lost 1 base, the J end lost 0 bases, and 19 bases lay between the germline ends. The CDR3 here is CSARGAGRTSSSYNEQFF. CDR3 sequence (DNA): TGCAGTGCTAGAGGAGCAGGTCGGACTTCGAGCTCCTACAATGAGCAGTTCTTC.

V gene TRBV5-1 combines with J gene TRBJ1-1, with 9 bases fitting TRBD1. The V gene end was trimmed by 3 bases and the J gene end by 0 bases; junction bases not matched to a gene: 6. The CDR3 consists of 16 residues. Germline V gene sequence: CDR1 SGHRS, CDR2 YFSETQ. CDR3 sequence (DNA): TGCGCCAGCAGCTGGGACAGGGTTGTCCTGAACACTGAAGCTTTCTTT. Translated, it gives CASSWDRVVLNTEAFF.

This chain uses TRBV2 with TRBJ1-1, with D maybe TRBD1 (6 bases). There are 12 residues in the CDR3. V lost 8 bases, J lost 6 bases, and 13 bases lay in between. Germline CDR1 is SNHLY and CDR2 is FYNNEI. The CDR3 DNA sequence: TGTGCCAGCTTAGGGGGAGGGTCTGAAGCTTTCTTT. Residues: CASLGGGSEAFF.

This clonotype was found many times. The V and J genes are TRBV2 and TRBJ1-2; D not resolved. The V gene's germline CDR1 is SNHLY and CDR2 FYNNEI. Trimming removed 3 bases from V and 12 bases from J, with 11 bases in between. The CDR3 length is 11 residues. CDR3 amino acids: CASSDQKTDTF. The CDR3 region has the DNA TGTGCCAGCAGTGATCAGAAAACGGACACCTTC.

This clonotype was observed at least ten times. The V and J genes are TRBV2 and TRBJ2-1; no clear D. The CDR3 contains 12 residues. V lost 10 bases, J lost 8 bases, and 15 bases lay in between. In germline, CDR1 is SNHLY, CDR2 FYNNEI. This chain's CDR3 is CATANRWDEQFF. The CDR3 DNA reads as TGTGCCACCGCGAATAGGTGGGATGAGCAGTTCTTC.

This CDR3 reads CASSPGETMETQYF. The CDR3 DNA reads as TGTGCCAGCTCACCAGGGGAGACGATGGAGACCCAGTACTTC. The chain couples TRBV18 to TRBJ2-5; D perhaps matches TRBD2 (5 bases). V was pared by 2 bases and J by 5 bases, with 12 bases between. This CDR3 spans 14 amino acids. The germline gives CDR1 KGHSH, CDR2 LQKENI.

This clonotype was seen a handful of times. The rearrangement joins TRBV30 to TRBJ1-2; no firm D call. The V end lost 5 bases, the J end lost 2 bases, and 12 bases lay between the germline ends. CDR1 is GTSNPN and CDR2 is SVGIG in the germline V gene (reference sequence). The CDR3 extends over 13 amino acids. The CDR3 reads CAWGNRGNYGYTF. DNA for the CDR3: TGTGCCTGGGGGAATCGTGGGAACTATGGCTACACCTTC.

At least ten counts were recorded for this clonotype. The chain links TRBV27 to TRBJ2-3; 11 bases match TRBD2. CDR1 is MNHEY and CDR2 is SMNVEV in the germline V gene (reference sequence). With 5 bases clipped from V and 2 bases from J, the junction kept 6 bases outside the gene matches. There are 16 residues in the CDR3. The CDR3: CASSPTSGSFTDTQYF. Here the CDR3 DNA reads TGTGCCAGCAGTCCTACTAGCGGGAGTTTCACAGATACGCAGTATTTT.

There are many counts of this clonotype. The V gene is TRBV4-2, the J gene TRBJ1-5; a weak D match, TRBD1 (5 bases). Germline CDR1 and CDR2: LGHNA and YNFKEQ. V lost 0 bases and J 9 bases, leaving 15 bases between the germline ends. The CDR3 extends over 15 amino acids. CDR3 amino acids: CASSQDGSQGGPQHF. The CDR3 region has the DNA TGTGCCAGCAGCCAAGATGGTTCCCAGGGTGGGCCCCAGCATTTT.

This clonotype was detected many times. The J gene is TRBJ2-3, the V gene TRBV12-3 or TRBV12-4, with 7 bases lining up with TRBD2. V dropped 3 bases and J dropped 4; count of bases not matched to a gene: 4. The CDR3 sequence is 14 residues long. The CDR3 is CASSLAGDPDTQYF. Here the CDR3 DNA reads TGTGCCAGCAGTTTGGCGGGAGACCCAGATACGCAGTATTTT.

The chain has TRBV4-2 and TRBJ2-5; the match to TRBD2 covers 11 bases. This CDR3 spans 17 amino acids. Germline loops: CDR1 LGHNA, CDR2 YNFKEQ. V shed 0 bases, J shed 4 bases, and the junction held 7 bases outside the gene matches. The CDR3 reads CASSQDGTSGRGETQYF. CDR3 sequence (DNA): TGTGCCAGCAGCCAAGACGGGACTAGCGGTAGAGGAGAGACCCAGTACTTC.

Ten or more counts support this clonotype. This chain joins TRBV28 and TRBJ2-1; the D gene is possibly TRBD1 (6 bases). The CDR3 covers 19 residues. With 4 bases removed from V and 0 bases from J, the gap between germline ends came to 22 bases. In germline, CDR1 is MDHEN, CDR2 SYDVKM. Here the CDR3 reads CASSWTGNRALSSYNEQFF. The CDR3 DNA is TGTGCCAGCAGTTGGACCGGCAACAGGGCCCTCAGCTCCTACAATGAGCAGTTCTTC.

V usage is TRBV2 and J usage is TRBJ1-2, with 8 nucleotides matching TRBD1. Germline V lookup: CDR1 SNHLY, CDR2 FYNNEI. This CDR3 comprises 14 residues. Trimming cost V 6 bases and J 3 bases; bases outside gene matches: 6. DNA of the CDR3: TGTGCCAGCAGGGTGACAGGGGAGGACTATGGCTACACCTTC. This translates into CASRVTGEDYGYTF.

This clonotype was seen only a few times. The chain carries TRBV25-1 and TRBJ2-5; TRBD2 matches 11 bases. The V and J ends lost 4 bases and 5 bases, in that order; junction bases with no gene match: 21. Germline assignment: CDR1 MGHDK and CDR2 SYGVNS. CDR3 length: 20 amino acids. The CDR3 loop reads CASSGFGSIAGGPLVETQYF. CDR3 DNA sequence: TGTGCCAGCAGTGGTTTCGGTTCGATAGCGGGGGGGCCTCTGGTTGAGACCCAGTACTTC.

This clonotype was seen ten or more times. The chain carries TRBV10-1 and TRBJ1-5; no clear D gene. CDR1 is WNHNN, CDR2 SYGVQD, per germline (reference sequence). With 7 bases removed from V and 9 bases from J, the gap between germline ends came to 4 bases. The CDR3 has 9 amino acids. CDR3 sequence (DNA): TGCGCCAGCACGGTGCCCCAGCATTTT. It encodes CASTVPQHF.

This clonotype was observed a handful of times. This chain uses TRBV18 with TRBJ1-4; D not resolved. CDR3 length equals 15 residues. Looked up from germline, CDR1 is KGHSH and CDR2 is LQKENI. The V end lost 4 bases, the J end lost 4 bases, and 13 bases lay between the germline ends. CDR3 protein: CASSQEPLVNEKLFF. The CDR3 DNA sequence: TGTGCCAGCTCACAAGAGCCCCTGGTTAATGAAAAACTGTTTTTT. The variable domain in full, completed from reference TRBV18 and TRBJ1-4, reads NAGVMQNPRHLVRRRGQEARLRCSPMKGHSHVYWYRQLPEEGLKFMVYLQKENIIDESGMPKERFSAEFPKEGPSILRIQQVVRGDSAAYFCASSQEPLVNEKLFFGSGTQLSVL.

The chain employs TRBV19 and TRBJ1-1; possible D gene TRBD1, 5 bases. The CDR3 consists of 14 residues. V was trimmed by 5 bases and J by 5 bases, leaving 15 bases between them. Germline CDR1 LNHDA, CDR2 SQIVND (reference sequence). The CDR3 nucleotides are TGTGCCAGTAGTTACGGAGGGGAGCGGACTGAAGCTTTCTTT. Translated: CASSYGGERTEAFF.

The gene calls are TRBV27 and TRBJ2-7, with D possibly being TRBD2 (6 bases). The CDR3 contains 15 residues. Germline-derived CDR1 and CDR2 are MNHEY and SMNVEV (reference sequence). The V end lost 5 bases, the J end lost 0 bases, and 14 bases lay between the germline ends. The CDR3 loop is CASSRSSVNSYEQYF. The CDR3 bases are TGTGCCAGCAGTAGGTCTAGCGTAAACTCCTACGAGCAGTACTTC.

This clonotype has only a few counts. The V gene is TRBV10-3, the J gene TRBJ1-6; TRBD1 agrees at 7 bases. Germline CDR1 reads ENHRY; CDR2 reads SYGVKD. V lost 6 bases and J lost 7; bases outside the gene matches: 0. The CDR3 totals 12 residues. Here the CDR3 reads CAIRQGNSPLHF. CDR3 coding DNA: TGTGCCATCAGACAGGGGAATTCACCCCTCCACTTT.

The table lists this clonotype with many counts. The V gene is TRBV3-1, the J gene TRBJ2-2; D may correspond to TRBD1 or TRBD2 (5 bases each). Between the trimmed V and J ends, which lost 1 base and 7 bases, there was a span of 10 bases. Germline V gene data show CDR1 as LGHDT and CDR2 as YNNKEL (reference sequence). This CDR3 comprises 14 residues. CDR3 protein: CASSQGQGVGELFF. The CDR3 nucleotides read TGTGCCAGCAGCCAAGGGCAGGGAGTCGGGGAGCTGTTTTTT.

This clonotype has at least ten counts. The chain is built from TRBV6-5 and TRBJ2-7, with TRBD2 as a possible D gene (6 bases). The CDR3 is made up of 15 amino acids. The V gene lost 6 bases and the J gene lost 0 bases, with 15 bases spanning the gap. Germline values: CDR1 MNHEY, CDR2 SVGAGI. CDR3 coding DNA: TGTGCCAGCAGCCGCAGCGGGCGGAGCTCCTACGAGCAGTACTTC. Protein sequence: CASSRSGRSSYEQYF.

This clonotype was counted at least ten times. The gene calls are TRBV30 and TRBJ1-1, with 8 nucleotides matching TRBD1. The CDR3 totals 13 residues. V lost 0 bases, J lost 4 bases, and 1 base stayed unmatched. Germline CDR1 is GTSNPN and CDR2 is SVGIG (reference sequence). The CDR3 region has the DNA TGTGCCTGGAGTGTGGACAGGGTCACTGAAGCTTTCTTT. It specifies CAWSVDRVTEAFF.

This clonotype occurred many times. The chain couples TRBV12-3 or TRBV12-4 to TRBJ1-5; D is uncertain. The CDR3 is 14 residues long. Deletions cut 7 bases from V and 1 base from J, with 11 bases between. The CDR3 DNA reads TGTGCCAGCACCCATGAGCCGAGCAATCAGCCCCAGCATTTT. Translating gives CASTHEPSNQPQHF.

This clonotype was observed a few times. The chain employs TRBV5-1 and TRBJ1-4; D is possibly TRBD1 (5 bases). This CDR3 comprises 14 residues. The V gene lost 4 bases and the J gene lost 8 bases, with 15 bases spanning the gap. Germline CDR1 SGHRS, CDR2 YFSETQ. CDR3 in DNA: TGCGCCAGCAGCCCAGGGCAGGATAAGGAAAAACTGTTTTTT. Amino acids: CASSPGQDKEKLFF.

This chain links TRBV5-1 with TRBJ2-3; tentatively, D is TRBD1 (6 bases). CDR1 SGHRS and CDR2 YFSETQ come from the germline V gene. V shed 4 bases and J shed 3 bases, with 15 bases lying between them. The CDR3 is made up of 15 amino acids. The CDR3 DNA sequence: TGCGCCAGCAGCCTCCGGACAGAAGGAACAGATACGCAGTATTTT. Translated: CASSLRTEGTDTQYF.